Presented here are 12 T cell receptor beta chains from one specimen sequenced in a study of blood T cell repertoires in COVID-19. Generated by immunoSEQ multiplex PCR, the TCRdb table keeps only in-frame clones and is missing some. The sample contains 130,000 or so clones, more than 60% of which appear only once. The sample consisted of peripheral blood. These receptors were taken from a woman aged 70 to 79 with acute or convalescent COVID-19.

The chain combines TRBV29-1 with TRBJ1-1; a weak D match, TRBD1 (5 bases). Looked up from germline, CDR1 is SQVTM and CDR2 is ANQGSEA. Trimming took off 5 bases at V and 0 bases at J, with 10 bases between the two ends. CDR3 length: 13 residues. CDR3 residues: CSVKLTVNTEAFF. DNA for the CDR3: TGCAGCGTTAAACTGACAGTGAACACTGAAGCTTTCTTT.

On this clone itself: One base away lies a much larger clone, so this may be a sequencing read error. This sample includes further DNA sequences coding for the same CDR3. The V gene is TRBV18, the J gene TRBJ1-2; possibly TRBD1 for D (5 bases). V was shortened by 6 bases and J by 7 bases, with 18 bases between the two germline ends. The CDR3 loop spans 14 amino acids. From germline, CDR1 is KGHSH and CDR2 LQKENI. CDR3 amino acids: CASSPTGAESGYTF. The CDR3 nucleotides are TGTGCCAGCTCCCCGACTGGGGCGGAGTCTGGCTACACCTTC.

The chain recombines TRBV7-9 with TRBJ1-2, with TRBD1 matching 8 bases. J was trimmed by 2 bases and V by 5 bases; bases with no gene match: 7. From germline, CDR1 is SEHNR and CDR2 FQNEAQ (reference sequence). CDR3 length: 15 amino acids. CDR3 in DNA: TGTGCCAGCAGCCCCGGACAGGGACAGAACTATGGCTACACCTTC. Residues: CASSPGQGQNYGYTF.

This clone is a singleton in its sample. The chain employs TRBV27 and TRBJ2-7; 8 nucleotides match TRBD1. Losses at the gene ends were 3 bases for V and 5 bases for J; bases not matched to a gene: 6. Germline V gene data show CDR1 as MNHEY and CDR2 as SMNVEV (reference sequence). This CDR3 region has 14 residues. The CDR3 is CASSFGQGRNEQYF. The CDR3 DNA reads TGTGCCAGCAGTTTTGGACAGGGAAGGAACGAGCAGTACTTC.

This clone was counted a single time. The chain joins TRBV29-1 to TRBJ1-1; D unclear. Germline CDR1 is SQVTM and CDR2 is ANQGSEA. Trimming took off 2 bases at V and 3 bases at J, with 10 bases between the two ends. This CDR3 contains 13 residues. Here the CDR3 DNA reads TGCAGCGTTGAAAGGAGAGTGGACACTGAAGCTTTCTTT. It is translated as CSVERRVDTEAFF.

As concerns this clone: The sample contains more than one DNA sequence encoding this CDR3. The gene calls are TRBV28 and TRBJ2-7; D gene unclear. In germline, CDR1 is MDHEN, CDR2 SYDVKM. V was pared by 5 bases and J by 4 bases, with 6 bases between. This CDR3 contains 11 residues. The chain's CDR3 is CASSPLYEQYF. Here the CDR3 DNA reads TGTGCCAGCAGTCCCCTTTACGAGCAGTACTTC.

The genes are TRBV7-8 and TRBJ2-5, with D perhaps matching TRBD2 (6 bases). There are 14 residues in the CDR3. V dropped 5 bases and J dropped 2 bases, with 12 bases sitting between them. CDR1 is SGHVS and CDR2 is FQNEAQ in the germline V gene. Here the CDR3 DNA reads TGTGCCAGCAGCCTAATGGGGGGTCAAGAGACCCAGTACTTC. Amino acid sequence: CASSLMGGQETQYF.

V is TRBV27 and J is TRBJ1-6; D remains unclear. Trimming left V 2 bases short and J 7 bases short, with 12 bases between. CDR1 and CDR2 from the germline V gene are MNHEY and SMNVEV (reference sequence). The CDR3 extends over 15 amino acids. CDR3 residues: CASSLSPTGNSPLHF. CDR3 bases: TGTGCCAGCAGTTTAAGCCCGACCGGGAATTCACCCCTCCACTTT.

This chain connects TRBV6-5 to TRBJ2-7; D perhaps matches TRBD2 (6 bases). Per the germline V gene, CDR1 is MNHEY and CDR2 is SVGAGI. V lost 6 bases and J 3 bases, leaving 15 bases between the germline ends. The CDR3 consists of 14 residues. The CDR3 protein is CASSRGKANYEQYF. CDR3 coding DNA: TGTGCCAGCAGCCGGGGGAAGGCGAACTACGAGCAGTACTTC.

The rearrangement links TRBV14 to TRBJ2-7; possibly TRBD1 for D (6 bases). The length of the CDR3 is 15 residues. In germline, CDR1 is SGHDN, CDR2 FVKESK. Trimming took 0 bases from V and 6 from J, leaving 15 bases between them. The CDR3 nucleotides read TGTGCCAGCAGCCAAGAGTGGGGCCGAGGGGGCGAGCAGTACTTC. This codes for CASSQEWGRGGEQYF.

This clone was seen only once. DNA of the CDR3: TGTGCCAGCAGCAAGGACAGGGACGGCTACACCTTC. Amino acid sequence: CASSKDRDGYTF. The chain is built from TRBV5-5 and TRBJ1-2, with 8 bases fitting TRBD1. V dropped 4 bases and J dropped 8; count of bases not matched to a gene: 4. Germline CDR1 is SGHKS and CDR2 is YYEKEE (reference sequence). This CDR3 is 12 amino acids long.

The chain has TRBV6-2 or TRBV6-3 and TRBJ1-5; maybe TRBD1 (5 bases). V was shortened by 5 bases and J by 1 base, with 9 bases between the two germline ends. CDR1 and CDR2 (germline): MNHEY, SVGEGT. The CDR3 runs to 14 residues. The DNA for the CDR3 is TGTGCCAGCAGTCCCCAGGGAAGCAATCAGCCCCAGCATTTT. Amino acids: CASSPQGSNQPQHF.